This TCR beta chain was sequenced for a study of blood T cell repertoires in COVID-19. Study overall: PBMCs, B-cell-depleted T cells, or T cells provided the cDNA or gDNA that made up the material.

This table comes from immunoSEQ multiplex PCR, and its TCRdb copy is limited to in-frame clones, with some not included. The data contain 200,000 to 250,000 clones, more than 75% of them seen just once; the ten biggest clones take up 0.98%. The CDR3 is made up of 14 amino acids. V lost 5 bases to trimming and J lost 5 bases, with 15 bases between them. CDR1 and CDR2 (germline): SEHNR, FQNEAQ (reference sequence). This clone was observed once. The specimen sequenced was peripheral blood. The sequence was obtained from a middle-aged man with acute or convalescent COVID-19. The V gene is TRBV7-9, the J gene TRBJ1-1, with a weak D call TRBD1 (6 bases). For the CDR3, the DNA is TGTGCCAGCAGCCGATGGGACATTGAAACTGAAGCTTTCTTT. The encoded protein is CASSRWDIETEAFF. Full variable domain (outside the CDR3, taken from reference TRBV7-9 and TRBJ1-1): DTGVSQNPRHKITKRGQNVTFRCDPISEHNRLYWYRQTLGQGPEFLTYFQNEAQLEKSRLLSDRFSAERPKGSFSTLEIQRTEQGDSAMYLCASSRWDIETEAFFGQGTRLTVV.